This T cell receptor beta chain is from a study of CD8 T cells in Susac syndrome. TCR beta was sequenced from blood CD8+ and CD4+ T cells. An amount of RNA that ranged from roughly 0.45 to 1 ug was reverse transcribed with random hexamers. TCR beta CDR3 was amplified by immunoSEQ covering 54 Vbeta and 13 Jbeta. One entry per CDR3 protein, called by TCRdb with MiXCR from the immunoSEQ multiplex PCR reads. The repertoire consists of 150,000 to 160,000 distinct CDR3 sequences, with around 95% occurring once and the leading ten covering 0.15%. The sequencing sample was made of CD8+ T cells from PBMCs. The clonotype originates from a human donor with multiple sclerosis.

The CDR3 coding sequence is TGCAGTGCTACGGGACTCGCCATGATTCCCTACGAGCAGTACTTC. Amino acids: CSATGLAMIPYEQYF. V and J are TRBV20-1 and TRBJ2-7, with a tentative D call TRBD2 (6 bases). This CDR3 comprises 15 residues. V was clipped by 4 bases and J by 2 bases, with 18 bases between them. CDR1 DFQATT and CDR2 SNEGSKA come from the germline V gene (reference sequence).